The 28 T cell receptor beta chains reported below all come from one sample, sequenced in a study of blood T cells in healthy people across ages (dated by TCRdb to between 2015 and 2017). The library was obtained by 5' RACE. Sequencing instrument: Illumina HiSeq 2500. A second PCR of about 7 to 12 cycles was run with a J-beta primer mix and a sample-barcoded 5' primer. The public reads were reprocessed in TCRdb via fastp at Q25 and MiXCR, keeping in-frame beta chains. Each entry is one CDR3 protein sequence, shown with its most common DNA and genes. This sample comprises 650,000 to 1,000,000 distinct CDR3 sequences, about 36% of them detected only once. Roughly 13% of the sample lies in the top ten. Source material: blood. These receptors originate from a man in his late teens or twenties in good health.

J is TRBJ2-4 and V is TRBV29-1, with a tentative D call TRBD1 (6 bases). The assigned J gene may be wrong: the sequence end matches TRBJ2-7 better. The CDR3 length is 11 residues. Germline values: CDR1 SQVTM, CDR2 ANQGSEA. In DNA form, the CDR3 reads TGCAGCGTTTGGACAGACTACGAGCAGTACTTC. It translates to CSVWTDYEQYF.

This chain joins TRBV9 and TRBJ2-4; the match to TRBD2 covers 7 bases. TRBJ2-7 explains the end of the DNA better; the J call may be wrong. The CDR3 extends over 15 amino acids. Germline V gene lookup returns CDR1 SGDLS and CDR2 YYNGEE. The CDR3: CASSVAGSGKVEQYF. DNA of the CDR3: TGTGCCAGCAGCGTAGCAGGGAGCGGGAAGGTCGAGCAGTACTTC.

This clonotype showed up many times. The chain uses TRBV20-1 and TRBJ2-1; 8 bases match TRBD1. Germline assignment: CDR1 DFQATT and CDR2 SNEGSKA (reference sequence). CDR3 length equals 12 residues. After removal of 5 bases from V and 6 bases from J, the junction contained 3 bases not matched to a gene. The CDR3: CSAVTGGNEQFF. As DNA, the CDR3 is TGCAGTGCTGTCACAGGGGGCAATGAGCAGTTCTTC.

This clonotype was recorded a few times. The rearrangement joins TRBV6-1 to TRBJ2-3; D may correspond to TRBD1 or TRBD2 (5 bases each). This CDR3 contains 14 residues. With 0 bases removed from V and 11 bases from J, the gap between germline ends came to 15 bases. In germline, CDR1 is MNHNS, CDR2 SASEGT. The DNA for the CDR3 is TGTGCCAGCAGTGAAGCGGGACCCGAGGATGTGCAGTATTTT. This codes for CASSEAGPEDVQYF.

This clonotype was counted a single time. For the CDR3, the DNA is TGTGCCAGCAGCTTAGAGACAGAAGTAAATCAGCCCCAGCATTTT. Translating it yields CASSLETEVNQPQHF. The V gene is TRBV7-3, the J gene TRBJ1-5, with a tentative D call TRBD1 (5 bases). The V gene lost 2 bases and the J gene lost 4 bases, with 12 bases spanning the gap. The CDR3 is 15 amino acids. The V gene's germline CDR1 is SGHTA and CDR2 FQGTGA.

The chain carries TRBV6-2 or TRBV6-3 and TRBJ2-5, with D tentatively TRBD1 or TRBD2 (5 bases each). The DNA end lines up better with TRBJ2-1; the J call may be wrong. The V gene's germline CDR1 is MNHEY and CDR2 SVGEGT. The CDR3 extends over 15 amino acids. Written as DNA, the CDR3 is TGTGCCAGCAGTTACTCGAGGGGCGGACAAGAGACCCAGTTCTTC. Protein sequence: CASSYSRGGQETQFF.

This clonotype has just a few counts. The genes are TRBV9 and TRBJ2-5, with D hard to call. This CDR3 is built from 14 residues. The germline CDR1 and CDR2 sequences are SGDLS and YYNGEE. With 0 bases removed from V and 5 bases from J, the gap between germline ends came to 11 bases. CDR3 loop: CASSVDSQWETQYF. DNA of the CDR3: TGTGCCAGCAGCGTAGATTCCCAATGGGAGACCCAGTACTTC.

V gene TRBV7-9 combines with J gene TRBJ1-2, with unresolved D. CDR1 SEHNR and CDR2 FQNEAQ come from the germline V gene (reference sequence). CDR3 length: 11 residues. V lost 1 base to trimming and J lost 8 bases, with 5 bases between them. The CDR3 is CASSLEPGYTF. The CDR3 DNA is TGTGCCAGCAGCTTAGAACCCGGCTACACCTTC.

A word on this clonotype: A read error may be the cause here, since a much bigger clone is one base away. The chain joins TRBV29-1 to TRBJ1-2; D is perhaps TRBD1 (5 bases). The CDR3 has 14 residues. Germline V gene sequence: CDR1 SQVTM, CDR2 ANQGSEA. CDR3 residues: CSVGEEGTVYGYNF. The CDR3 nucleotides read TGCAGCGTTGGGGAGGAGGGGACGGTCTATGGCTACAACTTC.

This clonotype was counted a few times. V usage is TRBV6-6 and J usage is TRBJ1-5, with 7 bases matching TRBD1. The V gene end was trimmed by 2 bases and the J gene end by 6 bases; junction bases not matched to a gene: 4. Germline V gives CDR1 MNHNY, CDR2 SVGAGI (reference sequence). The CDR3 covers 14 residues. CDR3 sequence reads: CASSYRTGIQPQHF. In DNA, the CDR3 is TGTGCCAGCAGTTACCGGACAGGCATTCAGCCCCAGCATTTT.

This rearrangement joins TRBV9 to TRBJ1-2; no clear D gene. Germline-derived CDR1 and CDR2 are SGDLS and YYNGEE. The CDR3 is made up of 10 amino acids. V was clipped by 3 bases and J by 7 bases, with 4 bases between them. CDR3 loop: CASSGIGYTF. As DNA, the CDR3 is TGTGCCAGCAGCGGCATTGGCTACACCTTC. Complete variable domain (other parts from reference TRBV9 and TRBJ1-2): DSGVTQTPKHLITATGQRVTLRCSPRSGDLSVYWYQQSLDQGLQFLIQYYNGEERAKGNILERFSAQQFPDLHSELNLSSLELGDSALYFCASSGIGYTFGSGTRLTVV.

This sequence joins TRBV20-1 and TRBJ2-7; the match to TRBD1 covers 8 bases. The V and J ends lost 0 bases and 7 bases, in that order; junction bases with no gene match: 11. The CDR3 is made up of 15 amino acids. Germline V CDR1 and CDR2: DFQATT, SNEGSKA (reference sequence). The CDR3 here is CSARDVDRVYNEQYF. The CDR3 coding sequence is TGCAGTGCTAGAGATGTGGACAGGGTGTACAATGAGCAGTACTTC.

This clonotype was seen at least ten times. J is TRBJ1-2 and V is TRBV12-3 or TRBV12-4; D gene unclear. The length of the CDR3 is 13 residues. Trimming shortened V by 6 bases and J by 1 base, and 9 bases separated the two germline ends. CDR3 coding DNA: TGTGCCAGCAGGGGGTGGGGTAACTATGGCTACACCTTC. It codes for CASRGWGNYGYTF.

The chain is built from TRBV7-2 and TRBJ2-7; 8 nucleotides agree with TRBD2. The closer fit of TRBJ2-5 to the DNA end suggests the J call may be wrong. CDR3 length equals 14 residues. CDR1 and CDR2 (germline): SGHTA, FQGNSA. CDR3 sequence reads: CASSFSGGRETQYF. The CDR3 DNA follows: TGTGCCAGCAGCTTTTCGGGAGGGAGGGAGACCCAGTACTTC.

V and J are TRBV10-3 and TRBJ2-3; either TRBD1 or TRBD2 may supply D (6 bases each). The CDR3 is 14 residues long. The V gene lost 4 bases and the J gene lost 2 bases, with 10 bases spanning the gap. Germline V gives CDR1 ENHRY, CDR2 SYGVKD. The CDR3 nucleotides read TGTGCCATCAGTGCGGGGGCTAACACAGATACGCAGTATTTT. It yields the protein CAISAGANTDTQYF.

The chain couples TRBV7-9 to TRBJ2-1; 7 bases agree with TRBD2. From germline, CDR1 is SEHNR and CDR2 FQNEAQ (reference sequence). The J segment lost 7 bases and the V segment lost 5 bases, leaving 5 bases of the junction unmatched. The CDR3 contains 13 residues. In DNA, the CDR3 is TGTGCCAGCAGCCCCCGGGGGGAGAATGAGCAGTTCTTC. Its translation is CASSPRGENEQFF.

This chain links TRBV20-1 with TRBJ2-2, with D possibly matching TRBD1 (5 bases). Germline V gene sequence: CDR1 DFQATT, CDR2 SNEGSKA (reference sequence). This CDR3 is 14 amino acids long. Trimming left V 6 bases short and J 6 bases short, with 17 bases between. The CDR3 DNA reads as TGCAGTGCGGCACAGGAGAGCTTGCCCGGGGAGCTGTTTTTT. Protein product: CSAAQESLPGELFF.

The chain has TRBV5-6 and TRBJ2-1; 7 bases align to TRBD1. This CDR3 is 14 amino acids long. Unmatched junction bases numbered 5, after V lost 4 bases and J lost 4 bases. CDR1 SGHDT and CDR2 YYEEEE come from the germline V gene. The CDR3 loop reads CASSTGTEYNEQFF. The CDR3 coding sequence is TGTGCCAGCAGCACCGGGACAGAATACAATGAGCAGTTCTTC.

Details on this clonotype: One end of the junction does not line up with germline, which may come from a read error. The V and J genes are TRBV6-5 and TRBJ1-1; D call uncertain. Germline CDR1 reads MNHEY; CDR2 reads SVGAGI. CDR3 size: 15 residues. CDR3: CASSYEVRGNTEVFF. As DNA, the CDR3 is TGTGCCAGCAGTTACGAGGTGAGAGGGAACACTGAAGTTTTCTTT.

This clonotype was observed many times. The chain joins TRBV4-1 to TRBJ2-5, with D hard to call. The CDR3 covers 15 residues. The V end lost 0 bases, the J end lost 5 bases, and 13 bases lay between the germline ends. CDR1 MGHRA and CDR2 YSYEKL come from the germline V gene. DNA of the CDR3: TGCGCCAGCAGCCAAGATCGGTCCCTCGCCGAGACCCAGTACTTC. It encodes CASSQDRSLAETQYF.

The V gene is TRBV10-1, the J gene TRBJ2-1; 8 bases match TRBD2. Looked up from germline, CDR1 is WNHNN and CDR2 is SYGVQD (reference sequence). This CDR3 contains 12 residues. The V and J ends lost 3 bases and 13 bases, in that order; junction bases with no gene match: 5. This CDR3 reads CASSDRGGRQFF. The DNA for the CDR3 is TGCGCCAGCAGTGATCGGGGGGGCCGCCAGTTCTTC.

The chain employs TRBV6-6 and TRBJ1-1, with TRBD1 as a possible D gene (5 bases). Trimming removed 3 bases from V and 1 base from J, with 9 bases in between. The length of the CDR3 is 14 residues. Germline CDR1 MNHNY, CDR2 SVGAGI (reference sequence). The DNA for the CDR3 is TGTGCCAGCAGTTATATGGGGGAGAACACTGAAGCTTTCTTT. This translates into CASSYMGENTEAFF.

The chain joins TRBV5-6 to TRBJ2-7; unclear D gene. V was clipped by 3 bases and J by 7 bases, with 20 bases between them. In germline, CDR1 is SGHDT, CDR2 YYEEEE. The CDR3 sequence is 15 residues long. The CDR3 spells CASSSEVSPYNEQYF. As DNA, the CDR3 is TGTGCCAGCAGCTCTGAAGTTTCTCCCTACAATGAGCAGTACTTC.

The chain uses TRBV4-3 and TRBJ2-3; D not certain. This CDR3 comprises 15 residues. Germline V gene lookup returns CDR1 LGHNA and CDR2 YSLEER. The ends were cut back, 3 bases at V and 6 bases at J, with 16 bases in the middle. CDR3 sequence (DNA): TGCGCCAGCAGCCATTCCGAGTCCCCAGTCGATACGCAGTATTTT. Translated, it gives CASSHSESPVDTQYF.

This clonotype was seen only once. V usage is TRBV20-1 and J usage is TRBJ2-3, with D tentatively TRBD2 (6 bases). CDR1 and CDR2 from the germline V gene are DFQATT and SNEGSKA (reference sequence). This CDR3 region has 16 residues. V was cut by 1 base and J by 7 bases, with 21 bases left in between. CDR3 coding DNA: TGCAGTGCTAGAGTCTCGGGGGTGCCCAAATTGAATACGCAGTATTTT. Protein: CSARVSGVPKLNTQYF.

This clonotype has just one count. A much larger clone differs by one base, so this may be a read error. The chain combines TRBV12-3 or TRBV12-4 with TRBJ1-2; D remains ambiguous. The CDR3 runs to 13 residues. The V and J ends lost 10 bases and 0 bases respectively, with 12 bases between them. The CDR3 nucleotides read TGTGCCAACAGCATCAAAGCTAACTATGGCTACACCTTC. It specifies CANSIKANYGYTF.

Details on this clonotype: One end of the junction does not line up with germline, which may come from a read error. The chain couples TRBV12-3 or TRBV12-4 to TRBJ2-2; D not certain. The CDR3 spans 13 residues. This chain's CDR3 is CASSPRNTAELFF. The CDR3, as DNA: TGTGCCAGCAGTCCCAGGAACACCGCGGAGCTGTTTTTT.

The DNA for the CDR3 is TGTGCCAGCAGACCCTCAGGACAGGGAAACAATGAGCAGTTCTTC. This encodes CASRPSGQGNNEQFF. The chain is built from TRBV6-5 and TRBJ2-1, with 8 positions matching TRBD1. Unmatched junction bases numbered 9, after V lost 6 bases and J lost 5 bases. Germline V lookup: CDR1 MNHEY, CDR2 SVGAGI. The CDR3 consists of 15 residues.